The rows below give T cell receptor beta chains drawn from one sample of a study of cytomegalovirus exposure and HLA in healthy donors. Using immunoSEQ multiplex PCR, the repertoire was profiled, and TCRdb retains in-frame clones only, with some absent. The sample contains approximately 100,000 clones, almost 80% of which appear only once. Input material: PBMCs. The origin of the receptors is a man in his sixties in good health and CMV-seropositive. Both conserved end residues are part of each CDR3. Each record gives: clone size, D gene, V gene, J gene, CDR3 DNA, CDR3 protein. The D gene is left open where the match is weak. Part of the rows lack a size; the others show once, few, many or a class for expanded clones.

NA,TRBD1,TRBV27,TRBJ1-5,TGTGCCAGCAGTCCCCGGGACAGTCTTCGGGAGCCCCAGCATTTT,CASSPRDSLREPQHF
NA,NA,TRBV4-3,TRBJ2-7,TGCGCCAGCAGCCAAAGGGCGGGATACGAGCAGTACTTC,CASSQRAGYEQYF
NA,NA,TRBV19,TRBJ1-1,TGTGCCAGTAGTATGCCAGGCATGCTGAACACTGAAGCTTTCTTT,CASSMPGMLNTEAFF
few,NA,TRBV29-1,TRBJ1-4,TGCAGCGTTGAAGACTCCGGGGAGACGGAAAAACTGTTTTTT,CSVEDSGETEKLFF
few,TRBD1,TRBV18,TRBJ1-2,TGTGCCAGCTCAATTTCCTCCTCGGGACAGGGTCACTATGGCTACACCTTC,CASSISSSGQGHYGYTF
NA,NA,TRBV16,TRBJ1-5,TGTGCCAGCAGCCAATCCGGTCAGGGCAATCAGCCCCAGCATTTT,CASSQSGQGNQPQHF
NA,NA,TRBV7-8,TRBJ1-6,TGTGCCACCGCAGGTAGTCTCGATAATTCACCCCTCCACTTT,CATAGSLDNSPLHF
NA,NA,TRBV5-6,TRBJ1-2,TGTGCCAGCAGCTGGGGGGGACGGCTATACTATGGCTACACCTTC,CASSWGGRLYYGYTF
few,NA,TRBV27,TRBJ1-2,TGTGCCAGCAGTTTATCCCCAGGGTTGTGGGCCTTATCTAACTATGGCTACACCTTC,CASSLSPGLWALSNYGYTF
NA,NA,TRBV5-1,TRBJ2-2,TGCGCCAGCAGCTTGGAACAGGGTGGGCTGTTTTTT,CASSLEQGGLFF
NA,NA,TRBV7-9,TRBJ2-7,TGTTCCAGCAGCTTAAGAGGTTACGAGCAGTACTTC,CSSSLRGYEQYF
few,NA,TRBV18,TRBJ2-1,TGTGCCAGCTCCCCCTCGACCGGGGCGGGGAATGAGCAGTTCTTC,CASSPSTGAGNEQFF
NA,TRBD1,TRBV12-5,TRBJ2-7,TGTGCTAGTGGTTTGGTAGTGGGGACAGGGGGCCACGAGCAGTACTTC,CASGLVVGTGGHEQYF
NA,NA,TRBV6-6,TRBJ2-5,TGTGCCAGCAGTGTCCAGACTATGGAGACCCAGTACTTC,CASSVQTMETQYF
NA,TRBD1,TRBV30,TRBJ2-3,TGTGCCTGGACAGGGGGCGGCACAGATACGCAGTATTTT,CAWTGGGTDTQYF
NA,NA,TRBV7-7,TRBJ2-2,TGTGCCAGCCCGGGACAGAACACCGGGGAGCTGTTTTTT,CASPGQNTGELFF
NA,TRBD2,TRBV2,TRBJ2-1,TGTGCCAGCAGGCGGGGGGGCCTAGGTAATGAGCAGTTCTTC,CASRRGGLGNEQFF
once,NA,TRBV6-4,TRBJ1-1,TGTGCCAGCAGTGACTCCGGCCGGGACACTGAAGCTTTCTTT,CASSDSGRDTEAFF
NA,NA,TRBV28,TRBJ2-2,TGTGCCAGCGGGGGACAAGTGAACACCGGGGAGCTGTTTTTT,CASGGQVNTGELFF
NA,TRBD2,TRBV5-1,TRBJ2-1,TGCGCCAGCAGCTTGGGACTAGCCCTCGGCAATGAGCAGTTCTTC,CASSLGLALGNEQFF
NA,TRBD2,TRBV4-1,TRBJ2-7,TGCGCCAGCAGCCGCGGGGGGGCGTTGGACGAGCAGTACTTC,CASSRGGALDEQYF
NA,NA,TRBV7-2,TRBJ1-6,TGTGCCAGCAGCTTATTACCGAGGGCAGGTAATTCACCCCTCCACTTT,CASSLLPRAGNSPLHF
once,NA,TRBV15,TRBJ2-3,TGTGCCACCAGCACGGCCAGGGGTGAGGATACGCAGTATTTT,CATSTARGEDTQYF
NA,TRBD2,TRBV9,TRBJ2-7,TGTGCCAGCAGCGTAGGGCCAGCGGGGGGACTTTACGAGCAGTACTTC,CASSVGPAGGLYEQYF
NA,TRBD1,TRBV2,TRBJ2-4,TGTGCCAGCAGTGCCGGACAGGGAGCCAAAAACATTCAGTACTTC,CASSAGQGAKNIQYF
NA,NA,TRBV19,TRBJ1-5,TGTGCCAGTAACCTGGAGGGAAGCAATCAGCCCCAGCATTTT,CASNLEGSNQPQHF
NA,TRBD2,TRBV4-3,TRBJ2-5,TGCGCCAGCAGCCACCTAGCGGGGGGGCGGGAGACCCAGTACTTC,CASSHLAGGRETQYF
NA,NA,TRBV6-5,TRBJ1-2,TGTGCCAGCAGTTACAACAGGAGAGGCTACACCTTC,CASSYNRRGYTF
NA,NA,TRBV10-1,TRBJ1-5,TGCGCCAGCAGAGGCAGGGAAAGGAGCAATCAGCCCCAGCATTTT,CASRGRERSNQPQHF
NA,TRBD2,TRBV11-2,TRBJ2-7,TGTGCCAGCAGCTGGGGGGGTGGCTACGAGCAGTACTTC,CASSWGGGYEQYF
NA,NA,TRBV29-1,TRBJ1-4,TGCAGCGTTGAAGTTTCGGGGGTAGGGGAAAAACTGTTTTTT,CSVEVSGVGEKLFF
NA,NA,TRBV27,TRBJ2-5,TGTGCCAGCAGTAGCTTCAGGGTCCAAGAGACCCAGTACTTC,CASSSFRVQETQYF
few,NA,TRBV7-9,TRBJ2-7,TGTGCCAGCAGCCCCTCAGGGGTTTCCTACGAGCAGTACTTC,CASSPSGVSYEQYF
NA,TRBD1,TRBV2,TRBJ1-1,TGTGCCGAGACAGGGGACACTGAAGCTTTCTTT,CAETGDTEAFF
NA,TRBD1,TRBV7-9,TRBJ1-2,TGTGCCAGCAGTGATACTTGGGACAGCCCCTATGGCTACACCTTC,CASSDTWDSPYGYTF
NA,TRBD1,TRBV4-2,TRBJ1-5,TGTGCCAGCAGCCCAGGGGTGGGACAGGGTGGAAATCAGCCCCAGCATTTT,CASSPGVGQGGNQPQHF
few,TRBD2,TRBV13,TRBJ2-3,TGTGCCAGCAGCCGGTCGGGACTAGCGGGGGCCTCTAGCACAGATACGCAGTATTTT,CASSRSGLAGASSTDTQYF
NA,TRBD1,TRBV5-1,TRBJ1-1,TGCGCCAGCAGCTCCCGACAGGGGATGAACACTGAAGCTTTCTTT,CASSSRQGMNTEAFF
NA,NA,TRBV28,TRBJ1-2,TGTGCCAGCAGTTTCGTTTGGGGGGGTAACTATGGCTACACCTTC,CASSFVWGGNYGYTF
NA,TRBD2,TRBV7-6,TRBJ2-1,TGTGCCAGCAGCTTAGCCCCCCTTGGTGGTAGCGGGGGAGGGAATGAGCAGTTCTTC,CASSLAPLGGSGGGNEQFF
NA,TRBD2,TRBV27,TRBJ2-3,TGTGCCAGCAGTTTACGGACTAGCGGGGGGGATACGCAGTATTTT,CASSLRTSGGDTQYF
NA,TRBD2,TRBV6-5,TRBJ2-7,TGTGCCAGCAGAAATAGCGGGGGGCCGGACTACGAGCAGTACTTC,CASRNSGGPDYEQYF
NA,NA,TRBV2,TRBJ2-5,TGTGCCAGCAGTGTCTTGGACTACCCTCCAGAGACCCAGTACTTC,CASSVLDYPPETQYF
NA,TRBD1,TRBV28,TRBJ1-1,TGTGCCAGCAGTTTAGGGGACAGGGAAGGGAAGGCTTTCTTT,CASSLGDREGKAFF
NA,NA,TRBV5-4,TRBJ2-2,TGTGCCAGCAGCTTGGGACTAACTAACACCGGGGAGCTGTTTTTT,CASSLGLTNTGELFF
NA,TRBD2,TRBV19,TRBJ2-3,TGTGCCAGTAGTATAGAACTAGCGAAGGGCCCAGATACGCAGTATTTT,CASSIELAKGPDTQYF
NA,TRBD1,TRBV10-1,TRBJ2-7,TGCGCCAGCGGACAGGGCTCCTACGAGCAGTACTTC,CASGQGSYEQYF
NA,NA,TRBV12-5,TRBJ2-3,TGTGCTAGTGGTTTGGTCAGAGATACGCAGTATTTT,CASGLVRDTQYF
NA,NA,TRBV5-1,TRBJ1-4,TGCGCCAGCAGTGAATCAGCAACTAATGAAAAACTGTTTTTT,CASSESATNEKLFF
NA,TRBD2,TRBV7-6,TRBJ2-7,TGTGCCAGCAGCCTAGTCCTCGGGGGGGACTACGAGCAGTACTTC,CASSLVLGGDYEQYF
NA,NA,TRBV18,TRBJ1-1,TGTGCCAGCTCACCCTTATCAGAGAACACTGAAGCTTTCTTT,CASSPLSENTEAFF
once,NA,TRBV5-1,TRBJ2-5,TGCGCCAGCAGCTTGTCCAGGGGCGCGGGTTCGGCAGAGACCCAGTACTTC,CASSLSRGAGSAETQYF
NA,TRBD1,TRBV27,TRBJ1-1,TGTGCCAGCAGTCACAGGGGGCTCGTGGAAGCTTTCTTT,CASSHRGLVEAFF
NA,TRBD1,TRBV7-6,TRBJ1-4,TGTGCCAGCAGCTTCGGGACAGTTATAAATGAAAAACTGTTTTTT,CASSFGTVINEKLFF
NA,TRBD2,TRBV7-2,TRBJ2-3,TGTGCCAGCAGCCGGACTAGCCCTACAGATACGCAGTATTTT,CASSRTSPTDTQYF
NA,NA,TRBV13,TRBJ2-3,TGTGCCAGCAGCCATCAGCGCGGGGGCGCCACAGATACGCAGTATTTT,CASSHQRGGATDTQYF
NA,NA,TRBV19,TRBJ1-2,TGTGCCAGTAGTCCCAAACGGGGGGCGACGGGCTACACCTTC,CASSPKRGATGYTF